This TCR beta chain is from a study of graft-versus-host responses after intestinal transplantation. The overall study: Every recipient underwent anti-thymocyte globulin induction, then tacrolimus and steroids for around three years.

Method: immunoSEQ multiplex PCR; TCRdb's copy keeps in-frame clones and lacks some. Of tens of thousands of clones in the sample, 84% are singletons; the top ten hold about 0.4%. This clone was counted a single time. Its antigen remains unidentified. Germline lookup yields CDR1 MDHEN and CDR2 SYDVKM. The CDR3 has 13 residues. V was cut by 6 bases and J by 9 bases, with 17 bases left in between. Findings and limits, study-wide: The study associated peak circulating GvH clone levels with early post-transplant HvG declines. GvH clones surfaced in recipient marrow, some emerging earlier in ileum or blood.

The specimen comprised unstimulated CD4+ T cells sorted from spleen or lymph node cells, sampled before transplant. The origin of this receptor is a human donor who was the organ donor for an intestinal transplant. This chain connects TRBV28 to TRBJ1-1; D perhaps matches TRBD1 (6 bases). The CDR3 nucleotides read TGTGCCAGCAGCTCCAACAGGGATCCTAAAGCTTTCTTT. Residues: CASSSNRDPKAFF.